This TCR beta chain is drawn from a study of T cell responses to AZD1222 COVID-19 vaccine (dated by TCRdb to the early 2020s). Turning to the overall study: AZD1222 recipients given second doses at about 4 weeks or at about 12 weeks were pooled, since spike-specific TCR depth and breadth were not found to differ between the two schedules. A total of around 240 trial participants underwent TCR sequencing, of whom 200 to 220 received two doses of AZD1222 and approximately 25 received two doses of the MenACWY control vaccine. Trial participants were enrolled by age into subgroups of 18-55, 56-69 and 70-plus years, and 148, 28 and 57 TCR-sequenced participants, respectively, were included in these subgroups. The investigation overall reported the following: The 56-69-year group was small, and its depth increase did not reach significance, likely because of low power. Conclusions about previously exposed vaccinees were limited because only six AZD1222 recipients were SARS-CoV-2 seropositive at baseline. Because no day 14 peak-response samples were available, repertoires were characterized only after the peak T cell response. A significant rise in spike-specific TCR breadth and depth was observed after two AZD1222 doses relative to day 0 and relative to MenACWY recipients. Reportedly, almost half of the unique spike-specific TCRs recognized epitopes lying outside the regions that are mutated in the B.1.351 and B.1.1.7 variants. Participants were mostly white British and included more females than males, and it was suggested by the authors that clonal diversity may have been underestimated. The whole spike protein was spanned by vaccine-associated CD4 TCRs, and dominant responses were seen in regions 160-218 and 743-854.

The time point label here, explained by the study, means: baseline before first vaccination. The vaccinee samples were drawn from two UK trials, COV001 and COV002, one of which was a single-blind randomized controlled phase 2/3 trial testing AZD1222 (ChAdOx1 nCoV-19) in healthy adults. For TCRbeta chain sequencing, PBMC samples from trial participants were taken at day 0 and at day 28 after the second dose. The CDR3 regions of human TCRbeta chains were analyzed by immunosequencing. Per the original workflow: Repertoire TCRs were checked for matches against a reference library of SARS-CoV-2-specific TCRs that had been generated using the MIRA antigen-specificity platform. Breadth meant the fraction of unique TCRs that were SARS-CoV-2-associated, whereas depth meant the fraction of total T cells that were SARS-CoV-2-associated. Using the MIRA data, each spike-specific TCR was assigned both to the spike region to which the TCR was reactive and to a CD4 or CD8 class. Log10-transformed breadth and depth values were compared by one-way ANOVA with Sidak's multiple comparisons tests. The table comes from immuneACCESS by way of TCRdb, which keeps in-frame sequences with V and J called. Part of the clones is missing from these tables; in studies checked, under half for an unresolved V gene and the rest for unknown reasons. From that table come the V and J calls and clone size; the DNA was used to work out D and trimming. In all, the sample holds 90,000 to 150,000 clones, and about 90% of those were seen once. The ten largest clones take up 7% to 8.5% of the sample.

In regard to this clone: What this receptor recognizes is not known. The input lacks base qualities; no much larger clone sits a single base away.

V and J lose 2 bases and 4 bases, and a span of 11 bases separates them. CDR1 is given as SGHTA and CDR2 as FQGTGA, both from the germline V gene. The CDR3 measures 14 amino acids from cysteine to phenylalanine. Only the CDR3 portion is preserved as DNA: 42 bases, with reading frame beginning at the first base. The rearrangement joined TRBV7-3 to TRBJ1-1; no confident D gene assignment can be made. The receptor comes from an adult in good health. Here the sequenced sample was peripheral blood, taken on day 0 of AZD1222 vaccination. The CDR3 region has the sequence CASSLLLGPTEAFF. The DNA sequence is as follows: TGTGCCAGCAGCTTATTGCTCGGCCCCACTGAAGCTTTCTTT.